These T cell receptor beta chains were read from a single sample in a study of CD8+ T cells in alopecia areata. Libraries were prepared by immunoSEQ multiplex PCR; TCRdb keeps only in-frame clonotypes and omits some of them. The table lists 150,000 to 200,000 clones, 50% to 60% of them singletons. The specimen sequenced was CD4+ T cells sorted from blood. The receptor set was obtained from a human donor in good health. The CDR3 runs from the conserved cysteine through the conserved F or W. A D gene is named only where the DNA matches it firmly. Size is stated for part of the rows, as once, few or many counts, or as a class when the clone is expanded.

-	TRBD2	TRBV18	TRBJ2-7	CASSPLAGGAYEQYF	TGTGCCAGCTCACCGCTAGCGGGAGGCGCCTACGAGCAGTACTTC
-	-	TRBV29-1	TRBJ1-1	CSAEDRRTEAFF	TGCAGCGCCGAAGACAGGCGAACTGAAGCTTTCTTT
-	TRBD2	TRBV5-1	TRBJ2-3	CASTWTSGPSTDTQYF	TGCGCCAGCACCTGGACTAGCGGTCCTAGCACAGATACGCAGTATTTT
-	-	TRBV7-9	TRBJ1-2	CASSLGGQNYGYTF	TGTGCCAGCAGCTTAGGGGGGCAAAACTATGGCTACACCTTC
few	-	TRBV7-9	TRBJ1-1	CASSLLGTEAFF	TGTGCCAGCAGCTTATTGGGAACCGAAGCTTTCTTT
-	TRBD1	TRBV6-1	TRBJ1-5	CASSEVLATGDQPQHF	TGTGCCAGCAGTGAAGTGCTTGCGACAGGGGATCAGCCCCAGCATTTT
-	-	TRBV29-1	TRBJ2-1	CSGANNEQFF	TGCAGTGGAGCAAACAATGAGCAGTTCTTC
-	TRBD2	TRBV5-1	TRBJ2-3	CASSLGAGNTDTQYF	TGCGCCAGCAGCTTAGGAGCGGGAAACACAGATACGCAGTATTTT
few	TRBD1	TRBV11-2	TRBJ2-7	CASSLGQFGSYEQYF	TGTGCCAGCAGCTTGGGACAGTTTGGCTCCTACGAGCAGTACTTC
-	-	TRBV29-1	TRBJ2-1	CSVARPYNEQFF	TGCAGCGTTGCCCGACCATACAATGAGCAGTTCTTC
-	-	TRBV29-1	TRBJ2-5	CSARVQQETQYF	TGCAGCGCAAGGGTACAGCAAGAGACCCAGTACTTC
-	-	TRBV5-1	TRBJ2-5	CASSLAMAGQETQYF	TGCGCCAGCAGCTTGGCCATGGCGGGACAAGAGACCCAGTACTTC
few	-	TRBV5-1	TRBJ2-7	CASSLGPGLNYEQYF	TGCGCCAGCAGCTTGGGTCCCGGGTTGAACTACGAGCAGTACTTC
-	TRBD1	TRBV5-1	TRBJ2-2	CASYPGQGTGELFF	TGCGCCAGCTACCCGGGACAGGGGACCGGGGAGCTGTTTTTT
-	-	TRBV29-1	TRBJ2-3	CSVARELTDTQYF	TGCAGCGTTGCTAGGGAGCTCACAGATACGCAGTATTTT
-	TRBD2	TRBV14	TRBJ2-7	CASSSKLAGVSEQYF	TGTGCCAGCAGCTCCAAACTAGCGGGAGTGAGCGAGCAGTACTTC
-	-	TRBV7-8	TRBJ1-4	CASRSRGATNEKLFF	TGTGCCAGCAGGTCTAGAGGTGCAACTAATGAAAAACTGTTTTTT
-	TRBD1	TRBV9	TRBJ2-2	CASSGQGAQNTGELFF	TGTGCCAGCAGCGGACAGGGGGCGCAGAACACCGGGGAGCTGTTTTTT
-	-	TRBV25-1	TRBJ2-5	CASSTHRDMTETQYF	TGTGCCAGCAGTACCCACCGGGACATGACAGAGACCCAGTACTTC
few	TRBD2	TRBV27	TRBJ2-5	CASSPQTSGQETQYF	TGTGCCAGCAGTCCACAAACTAGCGGCCAAGAGACCCAGTACTTC
-	-	TRBV5-1	TRBJ2-7	CASSWDPTLSYEQYF	TGCGCCAGCAGCTGGGACCCTACCCTCTCCTACGAGCAGTACTTC
-	-	TRBV7-2	TRBJ2-2	CASSSNLVMVTGELFF	TGTGCCAGCAGCTCTAACTTAGTCATGGTTACCGGGGAGCTGTTTTTT
once	-	TRBV18	TRBJ2-5	CASSPRGTLQETQYF	TGTGCCAGCTCACCACGCGGGACACTCCAAGAGACCCAGTACTTC
-	-	TRBV4-2	TRBJ2-3	CASSQFSTTGTDTQYF	TGTGCCAGCAGCCAGTTTAGCACGACGGGGACAGATACGCAGTATTTT
few	-	TRBV29-1	TRBJ2-2	CSALGSGRYTGELFF	TGCAGCGCCCTAGGCTCCGGGCGGTACACCGGGGAGCTGTTTTTT
-	-	TRBV6-5	TRBJ2-2	CASTPQRLTGELFF	TGTGCCAGCACCCCACAGCGCCTCACCGGGGAGCTGTTTTTT
-	-	TRBV2	TRBJ2-3	CASSEEKSYTDTQYF	TGTGCCAGCAGCGAAGAGAAAAGCTACACAGATACGCAGTATTTT
-	TRBD2	TRBV29-1	TRBJ2-7	CSVVGSGRINEQYF	TGCAGCGTTGTAGGTAGCGGGAGAATCAACGAGCAGTACTTC
-	TRBD1	TRBV6-5	TRBJ2-3	CASSPGQGTVDTQYF	TGTGCCAGCAGCCCTGGACAGGGCACAGTAGATACGCAGTATTTT
-	-	TRBV14	TRBJ2-5	CASSQETVRGKTQYF	TGTGCCAGCAGCCAAGAAACCGTAAGGGGAAAGACCCAGTACTTC
few	-	TRBV6-1	TRBJ1-3	CASSEGGGHSGNTIYF	TGTGCCAGCAGTGAAGGCGGGGGCCACTCTGGAAACACCATATATTTT
few	-	TRBV7-8	TRBJ2-1	CASSLGPEQFF	TGTGCCAGCAGCTTGGGGCCCGAGCAGTTCTTC
-	-	TRBV6-5	TRBJ2-5	CASGRTETQYF	TGTGCCAGCGGGAGGACCGAGACCCAGTACTTC
few	-	TRBV15	TRBJ1-5	CATGIPNQPQHF	TGTGCCACCGGGATACCGAATCAGCCCCAGCATTTT
-	-	TRBV18	TRBJ2-7	CASSPGDEQYF	TGTGCCAGCTCACCTGGGGACGAGCAGTACTTC
many	-	TRBV2	TRBJ2-4	CASMGDKNIQYF	TGTGCCAGCATGGGAGACAAAAACATTCAGTACTTC
once	-	TRBV29-1	TRBJ2-7	CSVSTGFGTYEQYF	TGCAGCGTTTCCACAGGGTTTGGGACCTACGAGCAGTACTTC
-	-	TRBV12-5	TRBJ1-5	CASGLVFGQASNQPQHF	TGTGCTAGTGGTTTGGTATTCGGGCAGGCGAGCAATCAGCCCCAGCATTTT
few	-	TRBV5-1	TRBJ2-6	CASSLRDPWQANVLTF	TGCGCCAGCAGCTTGCGGGACCCTTGGCAGGCCAACGTCCTGACTTTC
-	-	TRBV11-2	TRBJ2-3	CASSPRDARNPQYF	TGTGCCAGCAGCCCCCGGGACGCACGGAATCCGCAGTATTTT
-	-	TRBV2	TRBJ1-1	CASSSGATEAFF	TGTGCCAGCAGTTCAGGGGCGACTGAAGCTTTCTTT
-	-	TRBV29-1	TRBJ2-7	CSVERGSGNEQYF	TGCAGCGTTGAGAGAGGTAGTGGAAACGAGCAGTACTTC
once	-	TRBV6-5	TRBJ1-2	CASSYSAGDDGYTF	TGTGCCAGCAGTTACTCTGCCGGAGACGATGGCTACACCTTC
-	-	TRBV7-9	TRBJ2-5	CASSLAALETQYF	TGTGCCAGCAGCTTAGCGGCTTTGGAGACCCAGTACTTC
many	TRBD2	TRBV29-1	TRBJ2-7	CSAGASGYEQYF	TGCAGCGCTGGGGCTAGCGGCTACGAGCAGTACTTC
few	TRBD2	TRBV28	TRBJ2-3	CASSSSGGTDTQYF	TGTGCCAGCAGTTCAAGCGGGGGCACAGATACGCAGTATTTT
-	-	TRBV13	TRBJ2-7	CASSSASTVDQQYF	TGTGCCAGCAGCTCCGCTTCGACCGTGGATCAGCAGTACTTC
once	-	TRBV29-1	TRBJ2-1	CSVVFYNEQFF	TGCAGCGTTGTTTTCTACAATGAGCAGTTCTTC
once	-	TRBV5-1	TRBJ2-5	CASSLVAPSGETQYF	TGCGCCAGCAGCTTGGTCGCGCCCAGCGGAGAGACCCAGTACTTC
-	TRBD2	TRBV6-5	TRBJ2-1	CASSQFSGREQFF	TGTGCCAGCAGTCAATTTAGCGGGAGAGAGCAGTTCTTC
-	-	TRBV7-3	TRBJ2-2	CASSLMGTGELFF	TGTGCCAGCAGCTTAATGGGTACCGGGGAGCTGTTTTTT
-	-	TRBV10-3	TRBJ1-1	CAISESYPGTEAFF	TGTGCCATCAGTGAGTCTTACCCGGGCACTGAAGCTTTCTTT
-	-	TRBV25-1	TRBJ2-3	CASSDRLGPTDTQYF	TGTGCCAGCAGTGACCGGCTGGGGCCCACAGATACGCAGTATTTT
few	-	TRBV28	TRBJ2-2	CASSEQINTGELFF	TGTGCCAGCAGTGAACAGATTAACACCGGGGAGCTGTTTTTT
-	-	TRBV7-9	TRBJ2-3	CASSFRGTSSTDTQYF	TGTGCCAGCAGCTTTCGTGGAACCTCGAGCACAGATACGCAGTATTTT
-	-	TRBV20-1	TRBJ1-2	CSAGSGYTF	TGCAGTGCTGGGAGTGGCTACACCTTC
-	-	TRBV5-1	TRBJ2-7	CASSPYTGYFDEQYF	TGCGCCAGCAGCCCGTATACAGGTTACTTCGACGAGCAGTACTTC
few	TRBD1	TRBV25-1	TRBJ1-2	CASHRGQGYGYTF	TGTGCCAGCCACAGGGGGCAGGGGTATGGCTACACCTTC
once	-	TRBV27	TRBJ1-5	CATYYGNQPQHF	TGTGCCACGTATTACGGGAATCAGCCCCAGCATTTT